What follows describes a single T cell receptor beta chain. TCRdb's table, derived via immunoSEQ multiplex PCR, lists solely in-frame clones and lacks some. The data contain approximately 450,000 clones, roughly 85% of them singletons. This sample was taken from a study of blood T cell repertoires in COVID-19. Trimming stripped 2 bases from V and 8 bases from J, with 3 bases between. The length of the CDR3 is 11 residues. Sequencing used PBMCs or T cells enriched from blood (not recorded which). The TCR sequence derives from a woman aged 18-30 years with acute COVID-19. The chain combines TRBV12-3 or TRBV12-4 with TRBJ2-2; D gene ambiguous. The CDR3 DNA follows: TGTGCCAGCAGTTTATCGGGGGAGCTGTTTTTT. The encoded protein is CASSLSGELFF.